The 16 T cell receptor beta chains given below trace back to one sample, sequenced in a study of Graves' ophthalmopathy and Graves' hyperthyroidism (dated by TCRdb to 2016 to 2019). Sequencing was performed on an Illumina HiSeq 2000. For repertoire sequencing, TCR beta CDR3 regions were amplified from RNA transcripts. A first-round RT-PCR used HTBI primers with the Qiagen OneStep RT-PCR kit, followed by a second-round multiplex PCR, size selection and purification. TCRdb reworked the public reads: Q25 trimming with fastp, MiXCR clone assembly, productive beta chains retained. When rows share a CDR3 protein, they turn into one entry using the most common DNA and genes. In this sample the table shows about 700,000 distinct CDR3 sequences, around 40% of which occur a single time. In total, the top ten clones hold approximately 46% of the sample. Source material: peripheral blood. Receptor source: an adult man with Graves' ophthalmopathy.

V usage is TRBV20-1 and J usage is TRBJ1-2; D ambiguous. The germline CDR1 and CDR2 sequences are DFQATT and SNEGSKA (reference sequence). V gave up 0 bases and J gave up 8 bases, with 13 bases separating them. CDR3 length: 13 amino acids. The CDR3 bases are TGCAGTGCTAGAGACCTCTCCCGGAGGGGCTACACCTTC. Translation gives CSARDLSRRGYTF.

This clonotype occurred a few times. The V gene is TRBV14, the J gene TRBJ1-1; D is uncertain. The CDR3 extends over 17 amino acids. Between the trimmed V and J ends, which lost 2 bases and 0 bases, there was a span of 16 bases. Germline V gene sequence: CDR1 SGHDN, CDR2 FVKESK. CDR3 in amino acids: CASSQFGGVKMNTEAFF. The CDR3 bases are TGTGCCAGCAGCCAATTCGGCGGAGTGAAAATGAACACTGAAGCTTTCTTT.

Details on this clonotype: Just one base apart from a much larger clone, this may be a read error. This CDR3 reads CATSRGTGGYYEQYF. In DNA form, the CDR3 reads TGTGCCACCAGCAGAGGGACAGGGGGTTACTACGAGCAGTACTTC. J is TRBJ2-7 and V is TRBV15, with TRBD1 matching over 10 bases. The V gene end was trimmed by 1 base and the J gene end by 3 bases; junction bases not matched to a gene: 3. The CDR3 runs 15 residues. Germline assignment: CDR1 LNHNV and CDR2 YYDKDF (reference sequence).

The genes are TRBV12-3 or TRBV12-4 and TRBJ2-7; TRBD1 matches at 8 bases. The junction had 16 bases not matched to a gene; V was cut back by 6 bases and J by 0 bases. CDR3 size: 18 residues. In DNA, the CDR3 is TGTGCCAGCAGCCCCCGGACAGGGCGGTTGGGTAGCTCCTACGAGCAGTACTTC. It is translated as CASSPRTGRLGSSYEQYF.

This clonotype was recorded at least ten times. This sequence joins TRBV10-3 and TRBJ2-7; D uncertain. Germline V gene data show CDR1 as ENHRY and CDR2 as SYGVKD. The ends were cut back, 3 bases at V and 3 bases at J, with 12 bases in the middle. CDR3 length: 14 residues. The CDR3 DNA reads TGTGCCATCAGTGACGGCAGGCTGGACTACGAGCAGTACTTC. This gives the protein CAISDGRLDYEQYF.

V usage is TRBV10-3 and J usage is TRBJ2-5; a possible D gene is TRBD2 (6 bases). Germline loops: CDR1 ENHRY, CDR2 SYGVKD. CDR3 length equals 14 residues. Trimming removed 2 bases at V and 9 bases at J, with 16 bases between. CDR3 protein: CAISERGKDQPQYF. The CDR3 DNA sequence: TGTGCCATCAGTGAGCGGGGGAAGGATCAGCCCCAGTACTTC.

This clonotype has ten or more counts. This chain uses TRBV29-1 with TRBJ1-2; maybe TRBD1 (6 bases). The germline CDR1 and CDR2 sequences are SQVTM and ANQGSEA. This CDR3 region has 11 residues. CDR3 loop: CSARGGRGYTF. CDR3 in DNA: TGCAGTGCGAGAGGGGGTAGAGGCTACACCTTC.

The chain couples TRBV28 to TRBJ1-5; D gene ambiguous. The V end lost 5 bases, the J end lost 7 bases, and 18 bases lay between the germline ends. The CDR3 totals 15 residues. The germline CDR1 and CDR2 sequences are MDHEN and SYDVKM. CDR3: CASSAREVGGQPQHF. The CDR3 region has the DNA TGTGCCAGCAGTGCCCGGGAGGTCGGCGGCCAGCCCCAGCATTTT.

The sample holds a few counts of this clonotype. The chain joins TRBV20-1 to TRBJ2-7; D is unclear. From germline, CDR1 is DFQATT and CDR2 SNEGSKA (reference sequence). This CDR3 is built from 12 residues. Deletions cut 6 bases from V and 2 bases from J, with 11 bases between. This chain's CDR3 is CSAPTETYEQYF. The CDR3 bases are TGCAGTGCCCCAACAGAGACCTACGAGCAGTACTTC.

This clonotype was counted at least ten times. This sequence joins TRBV7-9 and TRBJ2-7, with 7 positions matching TRBD1. Germline CDR1 reads SEHNR; CDR2 reads FQNEAQ (reference sequence). Losses at the gene ends were 5 bases for V and 5 bases for J; bases not matched to a gene: 3. The CDR3 spans 12 residues. The CDR3, as DNA: TGTGCCAGCAGCCCCCAGGGGGACGAGCAGTACTTC. Protein product: CASSPQGDEQYF.

This clonotype was observed a few times. The V call is TRBV11-2, the J call TRBJ1-6; maybe TRBD1 (5 bases). CDR3 length equals 15 residues. V lost 8 bases and J lost 4, with 15 bases in between. Per the germline V gene, CDR1 is SGHAT and CDR2 is FQNNGV. The CDR3 nucleotides are TGTGCCAGCGGAGACAGCAGTTCGTATAATTCACCCCTCCACTTT. This encodes CASGDSSSYNSPLHF.

The rearrangement links TRBV19 to TRBJ2-7; weak D call: TRBD2 (6 bases). The CDR3 contains 13 residues. Trimming took 3 bases from V and 7 from J, leaving 13 bases between them. Germline V gene data show CDR1 as LNHDA and CDR2 as SQIVND (reference sequence). This CDR3 is CASSITRSGEQYF. The CDR3 DNA is TGTGCCAGTAGTATTACAAGGAGCGGGGAGCAGTACTTC. The whole variable domain, remainder taken from reference TRBV19 and TRBJ2-7, is DGGITQSPKYLFRKEGQNVTLSCEQNLNHDAMYWYRQDPGQGLRLIYYSQIVNDFQKGDIAEGYSVSREKKESFPLTVTSAQKNPTAFYLCASSITRSGEQYFGPGTRLTVT.

As regards this clonotype: This may arise from a read error, as a much more abundant clone is one base away. The chain couples TRBV25-1 to TRBJ2-2; D gene uncertain. CDR3 length equals 13 residues. Germline V lookup: CDR1 MGHDK, CDR2 SYGVNS. V gave up 6 bases and J gave up 6 bases, with 11 bases separating them. In DNA, the CDR3 is TGTGCCAGCAGCGTAGGTAGGGCCGGGGAGCTGTTTTTT. Residues: CASSVGRAGELFF.

J is TRBJ1-2 and V is TRBV29-1; 10 bases align to TRBD1. The germline V gene encodes CDR1 SQVTM and CDR2 ANQGSEA. J gave up 7 bases and V 6 bases, and 5 bases lay outside the gene matches. CDR3 length: 12 amino acids. The CDR3 nucleotides read TGCAGCGTAGGGACAGGGGAAAGTGGCTACACCTTC. Translation: CSVGTGESGYTF.

In its sample, this clonotype was seen many times. The chain is built from TRBV9 and TRBJ2-7; a weak D match, TRBD1 (6 bases). CDR1 SGDLS and CDR2 YYNGEE come from the germline V gene. Trimming took 4 bases from V and 0 from J, leaving 17 bases between them. This CDR3 region has 16 residues. This chain's CDR3 is CASSQRYRAGSYEQYF. CDR3 DNA: TGTGCCAGCAGCCAACGTTACAGGGCAGGCTCCTACGAGCAGTACTTC.

Written as DNA, the CDR3 is TGTGCCAGCAGTTTAATAGGACAGAATAGCAATCAGCCCCAGCATTTT. Translated: CASSLIGQNSNQPQHF. The gene calls are TRBV2 and TRBJ1-5; the D gene is possibly TRBD1 (6 bases). From germline, CDR1 is SNHLY and CDR2 FYNNEI. V gave up 5 bases and J gave up 0 bases, with 14 bases separating them. This CDR3 contains 16 residues.